The 15 T cell receptor beta chains below come from one sample, sequenced in a study of blood T cell repertoires in COVID-19. Clones were sequenced by immunoSEQ multiplex PCR, and TCRdb holds only the in-frame ones, with some missing. The table includes about 190,000 clones, roughly 84% detected once. What was sequenced was PBMCs or T cells enriched from blood (not recorded which). These receptors all stem from a woman aged 25-40 years who had been exposed to COVID-19.

The V and J genes are TRBV6-2 or TRBV6-3 and TRBJ1-1; D remains ambiguous. Germline CDR1 MNHEY, CDR2 SVGEGT. The CDR3 extends over 16 amino acids. V was cut by 4 bases and J by 5 bases, with 20 bases left in between. The chain's CDR3 is CASSSPFSRGGTEAFF. In DNA form, the CDR3 reads TGTGCCAGCAGTTCCCCATTTTCACGAGGAGGTACTGAAGCTTTCTTT.

This chain connects TRBV12-2 to TRBJ1-2; TRBD1, the D gene given by the table, was not confirmed from the DNA. TRBV12-2 is classified as a pseudogene. The CDR3 covers 19 residues. This CDR3 is CASRLYPTWVRGRYEGYTF. CDR3 nucleotide sequence: TGTGCAAGTCGCTTGTATCCGACGTGGGTGAGGGGGCGTTACGAGGGCTACACCTTC.

The genes are TRBV19 and TRBJ1-3; TRBD1 matches at 7 bases. CDR3 size: 16 residues. After removal of 7 bases from V and 0 bases from J, the junction contained 9 bases not matched to a gene. CDR1 and CDR2 from the germline V gene are LNHDA and SQIVND (reference sequence). The chain's CDR3 is CASTLQGKSSGNTIYF. DNA for the CDR3: TGTGCCAGTACCCTACAGGGGAAGAGCTCTGGAAACACCATATATTTT. Based on the CDR3 plus reference TRBV19 and TRBJ1-3, the full variable domain is DGGITQSPKYLFRKEGQNVTLSCEQNLNHDAMYWYRQDPGQGLRLIYYSQIVNDFQKGDIAEGYSVSREKKESFPLTVTSAQKNPTAFYLCASTLQGKSSGNTIYFGEGSWLTVV.

The chain carries TRBV10-3 and TRBJ2-1, with D maybe TRBD1 (6 bases). Deletions cut 5 bases from V and 10 bases from J, with 9 bases between. The germline gives CDR1 ENHRY, CDR2 SYGVKD. The CDR3 covers 11 residues. The CDR3 loop is CAISLDREQFF. The DNA for the CDR3 is TGTGCCATCAGTCTCGACAGGGAGCAGTTCTTC.

In DNA form, the CDR3 reads TGTGCCAGCAGTCTCGGCAGGGGCGAGCAGTACTTC. Amino acid sequence: CASSLGRGEQYF. The V gene is TRBV6-5, the J gene TRBJ2-7; D might be TRBD1 (6 bases). Germline V CDR1 and CDR2: MNHEY, SVGAGI. CDR3 length equals 12 residues. The V and J ends lost 5 bases and 6 bases respectively, with 11 bases between them.

The chain links TRBV5-4 to TRBJ1-1, with 8 bases aligning to TRBD1. The CDR3 extends over 15 amino acids. The trim removed 5 bases at V and 1 base at J, leaving 7 bases unmatched. Germline V gene lookup returns CDR1 SGHNT and CDR2 YYREEE (reference sequence). For the CDR3, the DNA is TGTGCCAGCAGTCAGCCCGGGACAGGGAACACTGAAGCTTTCTTT. Protein product: CASSQPGTGNTEAFF.

This clone has only one observation. The V gene is TRBV6-4, the J gene TRBJ1-6; D possibly corresponds to TRBD1 (5 bases). CDR3 length: 13 residues. Per germline, CDR1 MRHNA and CDR2 SNTAGT. V shed 4 bases and J shed 5 bases, with 6 bases lying between them. CDR3 coding DNA: TGTGCCAGCAGTGCAGGGAATAATTCACCCCTCCACTTT. Protein product: CASSAGNNSPLHF.

The chain joins TRBV2 to TRBJ1-1; 7 bases agree with TRBD1. Germline-derived CDR1 and CDR2 are SNHLY and FYNNEI. This CDR3 is built from 14 residues. J lost 1 base, V lost 6 bases, and 5 bases had no gene match. The CDR3 is CASRQTGTNTEAFF. The CDR3 DNA follows: TGTGCCAGCAGGCAGACAGGGACGAACACTGAAGCTTTCTTT.

This clone was counted a single time. This chain joins TRBV4-3 and TRBJ1-1; D is undetermined. This CDR3 is built from 14 residues. Trimming removed 4 bases at V and 1 base at J, with 10 bases between. Germline-derived CDR1 and CDR2 are LGHNA and YSLEER. CDR3 DNA: TGCGCCAGCAGCCCTAAGGCAGGGAACACTGAAGCTTTCTTT. Amino acids: CASSPKAGNTEAFF.

This chain links TRBV2 with TRBJ2-7; the match to TRBD2 covers 15 bases. Germline CDR1 SNHLY, CDR2 FYNNEI. J was trimmed by 5 bases and V by 2 bases; bases with no gene match: 7. The CDR3 covers 17 residues. CDR3 sequence reads: CASSEYGLAGGLNEQYF. The CDR3, as DNA: TGTGCCAGCAGTGAATACGGACTAGCGGGGGGGCTGAACGAGCAGTACTTC.

This clone was seen a single time. This chain links TRBV5-1 with TRBJ1-6; D uncertain. Germline V gene data show CDR1 as SGHRS and CDR2 as YFSETQ. V lost 0 bases and J 6 bases, leaving 7 bases between the germline ends. The CDR3 sequence is 14 residues long. CDR3 in DNA: TGCGCCAGCAGCTTGGACTCGCGTAATTCACCCCTCCACTTT. Its protein product is CASSLDSRNSPLHF.

This rearrangement joins TRBV2 to TRBJ2-5; 7 bases match TRBD2. This CDR3 is built from 15 residues. Germline assignment: CDR1 SNHLY and CDR2 FYNNEI. The J segment lost 2 bases and the V segment lost 6 bases, leaving 9 bases of the junction unmatched. The CDR3 is CASSWGGLDQETQYF. Written as DNA, the CDR3 is TGTGCCAGCAGCTGGGGAGGACTAGATCAAGAGACCCAGTACTTC.

The rearrangement uses TRBV4-1 and TRBJ1-2, with D perhaps TRBD1 (5 bases). Germline CDR1 is MGHRA and CDR2 is YSYEKL. The V and J ends lost 4 bases and 3 bases respectively, with 15 bases between them. The CDR3 loop spans 15 amino acids. CDR3 sequence: CASSLQDYEDYGYTF. In DNA, the CDR3 is TGCGCCAGCAGCCTACAGGACTACGAAGACTATGGCTACACCTTC.

The chain has TRBV24-1 and TRBJ1-2; 10 bases match TRBD1. The CDR3 sequence is 14 residues long. The trim removed 7 bases at V and 4 bases at J, leaving 5 bases unmatched. Germline loops: CDR1 KGHDR, CDR2 SFDVKD. CDR3 sequence reads: CATSPGQGPYGYTF. The CDR3 DNA reads TGTGCCACCAGCCCGGGACAGGGGCCCTATGGCTACACCTTC.

The V call is TRBV3-1 (or the pseudogene TRBV3-2), the J call TRBJ2-1, with 8 bases fitting TRBD2. The CDR3 consists of 17 residues. Germline V gives CDR1 LGHDT, CDR2 YNNKEL (reference sequence). V lost 0 bases to trimming and J lost 5 bases; unmatched junction nucleotides: 9. CDR3 region: CASSQDLILAENNEQFF. As DNA, the CDR3 is TGTGCCAGCAGCCAAGATCTAATACTAGCGGAGAACAATGAGCAGTTCTTC.